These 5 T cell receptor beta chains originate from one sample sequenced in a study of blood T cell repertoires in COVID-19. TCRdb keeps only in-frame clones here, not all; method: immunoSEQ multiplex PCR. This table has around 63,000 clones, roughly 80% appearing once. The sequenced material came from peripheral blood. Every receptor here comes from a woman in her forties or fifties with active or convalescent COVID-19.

This chain's CDR3 is CASSLKQGAGAFF. The CDR3 nucleotides are TGCGCCAGCAGCCTCAAACAGGGGGCTGGGGCTTTCTTT. This sequence joins TRBV4-1 and TRBJ1-1; 9 bases fit TRBD1. This CDR3 has 13 residues. Germline loops: CDR1 MGHRA, CDR2 YSYEKL. With 4 bases clipped from V and 11 bases from J, the junction kept 8 bases outside the gene matches.

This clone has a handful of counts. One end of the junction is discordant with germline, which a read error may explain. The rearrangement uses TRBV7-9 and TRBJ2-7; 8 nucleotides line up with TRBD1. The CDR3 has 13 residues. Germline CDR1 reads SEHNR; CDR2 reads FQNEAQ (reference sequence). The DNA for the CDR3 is TGTGCCAGCAGCTTAGGAAGGGACAGGATTAATCTCTTC. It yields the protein CASSLGRDRINLF. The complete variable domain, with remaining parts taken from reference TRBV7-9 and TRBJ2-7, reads DTGVSQNPRHKITKRGQNVTFRCDPISEHNRLYWYRQTLGQGPEFLTYFQNEAQLEKSRLLSDRFSAERPKGSFSTLEIQRTEQGDSAMYLCASSLGRDRINLFGPGTRLTVT.

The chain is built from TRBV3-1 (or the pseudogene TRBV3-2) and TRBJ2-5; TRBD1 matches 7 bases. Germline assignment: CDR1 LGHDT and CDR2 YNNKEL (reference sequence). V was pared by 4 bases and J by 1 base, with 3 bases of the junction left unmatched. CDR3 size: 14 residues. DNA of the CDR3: TGTGCCAGCAGCCCCAGACAGGGCCAAGAGACCCAGTACTTC. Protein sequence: CASSPRQGQETQYF.

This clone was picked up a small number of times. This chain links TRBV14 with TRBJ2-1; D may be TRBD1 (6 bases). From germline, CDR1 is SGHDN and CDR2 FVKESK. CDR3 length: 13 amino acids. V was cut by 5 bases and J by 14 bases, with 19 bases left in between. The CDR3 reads CASSLRGRGQEFF. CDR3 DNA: TGTGCCAGCAGCTTAAGGGGTCGGGGACAAGAGTTCTTC.

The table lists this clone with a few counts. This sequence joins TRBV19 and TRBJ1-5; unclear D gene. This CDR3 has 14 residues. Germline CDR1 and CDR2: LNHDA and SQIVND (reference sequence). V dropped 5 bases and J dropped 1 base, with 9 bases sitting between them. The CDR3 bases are TGTGCCAGTAGTGTGACCGGGAGCAATCAGCCCCAGCATTTT. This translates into CASSVTGSNQPQHF.